Reported below is one T cell receptor beta chain. How the authors handled the data: Estimates of nucleated cell counts were drawn from the amplification of reference gene primers. The data were produced by immunoSEQ multiplex PCR, yet TCRdb's version contains in-frame clones alone and is incomplete. V and J calls and clone size are as listed in that table; D and trimming were resolved from the DNA. The sample shows roughly 170,000 clones, more than 75% of them seen only once. This sample is drawn from a study of blood T cell repertoires in COVID-19. Turning to the study itself: T cells, B-cell-depleted T cells, or PBMCs supplied cDNA or gDNA.

Germline values: CDR1 SNHLY, CDR2 FYNNEI. V was shortened by 11 bases and J by 1 base, with 14 bases between the two germline ends. There are 14 residues in the CDR3. The specimen sequenced was peripheral blood. This chain joins TRBV2 and TRBJ2-2, with D maybe TRBD2 (6 bases). The TCR comes from a woman under 30 who had recovered from COVID-19. The chain's CDR3 is CAGTSGRNTGELFF. CDR3 bases: TGTGCCGGAACTTCCGGGAGGAACACCGGGGAGCTGTTTTTT.